One sample yielded the 9 T cell receptor beta chains listed below, sequenced in a study of cytomegalovirus exposure and HLA in healthy donors (dated by TCRdb to 2017 to 2019). Libraries were constructed by the immunoSEQ multiplex PCR assay. For the multiplex PCR, a mixture combining 60 forward primers for TCR Vbeta segments and 13 reverse primers for TCR Jbeta segments was used. The table comes from immuneACCESS by way of TCRdb, which keeps in-frame sequences with V and J called. Part of the clones is missing from these tables; in studies checked, under half for an unresolved V gene and the rest for unknown reasons. For this sample the table gives roughly 100,000 clones, of which roughly three quarters were detected only once. Clones ranked in the top ten supply around 6% of the sample. Material: PBMCs. Every receptor here comes from a male donor in good health and CMV-seronegative.

This clone has a handful of counts. The CDR3 spells CASKGGRSTDTQYF. The CDR3 nucleotides read TGTGCCAGCAAGGGCGGGAGGAGCACAGATACGCAGTATTTT. V and J are TRBV2 and TRBJ2-3; 8 positions agree with TRBD2. Per the germline V gene, CDR1 is SNHLY and CDR2 is FYNNEI. CDR3 length equals 14 residues. The V and J ends lost 7 bases and 0 bases, in that order; junction bases with no gene match: 3.

The genes are TRBV5-1 and TRBJ2-5, with 11 bases that match TRBD2. The CDR3 contains 16 residues. The V gene's germline CDR1 is SGHRS and CDR2 YFSETQ. V was clipped by 5 bases and J by 3 bases; unmatched bases: 9. The CDR3 nucleotides are TGCGCCAGCAGTTATGGACTAGCGGGTACCAAAGAGACCCAGTACTTC. Protein sequence: CASSYGLAGTKETQYF. Together with reference TRBV5-1 and TRBJ2-5, the CDR3 gives the full variable domain: KAGVTQTPRYLIKTRGQQVTLSCSPISGHRSVSWYQQTPGQGLQFLFEYFSETQRNKGNFPGRFSGRQFSNSRSEMNVSTLELGDSALYLCASSYGLAGTKETQYFGPGTRLLVL.

The J gene is TRBJ2-3, the V gene TRBV6-4, with 9 bases fitting TRBD2. Germline assignment: CDR1 MRHNA and CDR2 SNTAGT. Trimming at V came to 2 bases and at J to 5 bases, leaving 5 bases not matched to a gene. This CDR3 has 15 residues. CDR3 nucleotides: TGTGCCAGCAGTGACGGAGTAGCGGGAGAAGATACGCAGTATTTT. Amino acids: CASSDGVAGEDTQYF.

The chain recombines TRBV30 with TRBJ2-7; D gene unclear. The CDR3 length is 12 residues. CDR1 is GTSNPN and CDR2 is SVGIG in the germline V gene (reference sequence). V gave up 1 base and J gave up 2 bases, with 6 bases separating them. CDR3 sequence: CAWSDITYEQYF. Here the CDR3 DNA reads TGTGCCTGGAGTGATATTACCTACGAGCAGTACTTC.

This chain uses TRBV4-1 with TRBJ2-5; 14 bases fit TRBD2. CDR3 length: 17 amino acids. The germline V gene has CDR1 MGHRA and CDR2 YSYEKL. J lost 7 bases, V lost 0 bases, and 7 bases had no gene match. Here the CDR3 reads CASSQDGTSGSWVTQYF. CDR3 DNA sequence: TGCGCCAGCAGCCAAGATGGGACTAGCGGGAGCTGGGTGACCCAGTACTTC.

By sample fraction, this clone is medium-sized. The chain has TRBV29-1 and TRBJ2-3, with 13 nucleotides matching TRBD2. The length of the CDR3 is 15 residues. Germline values: CDR1 SQVTM, CDR2 ANQGSEA. J lost 6 bases, V lost 7 bases, and 10 bases had no gene match. The chain's CDR3 is CSAGAGLAGSDTQYF. The CDR3 nucleotides read TGCAGCGCGGGGGCGGGACTAGCGGGATCCGATACGCAGTATTTT.

The chain carries TRBV19 and TRBJ2-4; 7 bases fit TRBD2. After removal of 4 bases from V and 0 bases from J, the junction contained 6 bases not matched to a gene. The germline V gene encodes CDR1 LNHDA and CDR2 SQIVND (reference sequence). This CDR3 spans 16 amino acids. CDR3 coding DNA: TGTGCCAGTAGTACGGTCCTAGCGGTAGCCAAAAACATTCAGTACTTC. It is translated as CASSTVLAVAKNIQYF.

The rearrangement joins TRBV13 to TRBJ2-5, with D perhaps matching TRBD1 (6 bases). The CDR3 is made up of 17 amino acids. V shed 5 bases and J shed 2 bases, with 21 bases lying between them. Germline CDR1 PRHDT, CDR2 FYEKMQ (reference sequence). This CDR3 reads CASSHTYSLTGQETQYF. In DNA, the CDR3 is TGTGCCAGCAGCCACACCTATTCTTTGACAGGACAAGAGACCCAGTACTTC.

The rearrangement links TRBV13 to TRBJ2-5, with TRBD2 matching over 11 bases. CDR1 and CDR2 (germline): PRHDT, FYEKMQ (reference sequence). This CDR3 comprises 16 residues. V gave up 5 bases and J gave up 5 bases; unmatched junction bases: 10. The CDR3 DNA is TGTGCCAGCAGCGCGGCGTCTAGCGGGAGGACCGAGACCCAGTACTTC. This encodes CASSAASSGRTETQYF.